This entry concerns a single T cell receptor beta chain. Its antigen is not identified. These data belong to a study of long-term antiretroviral therapy in people with HIV. The authors ran the immunoSEQ assay, v3.0, at survey level. TCRdb's table, derived via immunoSEQ multiplex PCR, lists solely in-frame clones and lacks some. The sample lists 13,000 to 15,000 clones, about 80% occurring once. Trimming stripped 3 bases from V and 3 bases from J, with 11 bases between. Germline V CDR1 and CDR2: GTSNPN, SVGIG (reference sequence). This CDR3 has 13 amino acids. Study-wide points: Transplant donor controls retained higher diversity, though diversity increased after ART.

Sequences were derived from unsorted PBMCs, sampled 3.2 years before starting antiretroviral therapy. The chain links TRBV30 to TRBJ1-1; D possibly corresponds to TRBD1 (5 bases). This clonotype originated in a man in his forties or fifties with HIV. In DNA form, the CDR3 reads TGTGCCTGGAGCCCGGGAGGGGACACTGAAGCTTTCTTT. This translates into CAWSPGGDTEAFF.